This TCR beta chain was sequenced for a study of cytomegalovirus exposure and HLA in healthy donors. Study results and caveats: Accurate predictions that matched the HLA-A and HLA-B alleles of most subjects were reportedly made from TCR beta sequences.

The PCR made use of 60 Vbeta and 13 Jbeta primers. The table came from immunoSEQ multiplex PCR; TCRdb's copy has only in-frame clones and leaves some out. The sample lists roughly 180,000 clones, approximately 81% occurring once. About this clone: Its antigen is not known.

Losses at the gene ends were 1 base for V and 6 bases for J; bases not matched to a gene: 9. The CDR3 is 16 residues long. Germline CDR1 and CDR2: SGHRS and YFSETQ. The J gene is TRBJ2-2, the V gene TRBV5-1; 7 bases agree with TRBD1. The sequenced material came from PBMCs. The TCR comes from a woman between 18 and 29 years old in good health and CMV-seropositive. CDR3 region: CASSLSTGLSSGELFF. For the CDR3, the DNA is TGCGCCAGCAGCTTGTCGACAGGGTTGTCGTCCGGGGAGCTGTTTTTT.